The next 24 T cell receptor beta chains were all read from a single sample in a study of early T cells in non-severe SARS-CoV-2 infection. Each CDR3 protein is one row after TCRdb ran MiXCR on the 5' RACE reads. The repertoire includes about 45,000 distinct CDR3 sequences, roughly 11% of them detected once, and around a fifth sits in the top ten. The sample was whole blood. These receptors were obtained from an adult who was a healthcare worker with PCR-confirmed SARS-CoV-2 infection or an uninfected control (not recorded which).

This clonotype was detected ten times or more. The V and J genes are TRBV19 and TRBJ1-2, with TRBD1 identical over 7 bases. V lost 7 bases to trimming and J lost 0 bases; unmatched junction nucleotides: 5. Germline assignment: CDR1 LNHDA and CDR2 SQIVND (reference sequence). CDR3 length equals 14 residues. In nucleotides, the CDR3 is TGTGCCAGTATGGACAGGCCTACTAACTATGGCTACACCTTC. Translating gives CASMDRPTNYGYTF. The full variable domain, its missing parts supplied by reference TRBV19 and TRBJ1-2, is DGGITQSPKYLFRKEGQNVTLSCEQNLNHDAMYWYRQDPGQGLRLIYYSQIVNDFQKGDIAEGYSVSREKKESFPLTVTSAQKNPTAFYLCASMDRPTNYGYTFGSGTRLTVV.

The sample holds many counts of this clonotype. The chain employs TRBV28 and TRBJ1-1; 9 bases are shared with TRBD1. V lost 3 bases to trimming and J lost 9 bases; unmatched junction nucleotides: 5. Germline-derived CDR1 and CDR2 are MDHEN and SYDVKM. The CDR3 is made up of 13 amino acids. Written as DNA, the CDR3 is TGTGCCAGCAGTTTTGTAGGGACAGGGAAAGCTTTCTTT. This encodes CASSFVGTGKAFF.

This clonotype was counted between two and nine times. The rearrangement links TRBV20-1 to TRBJ2-7; possible D gene TRBD2, 6 bases. With 6 bases removed from V and 0 bases from J, the gap between germline ends came to 18 bases. The CDR3 is made up of 15 amino acids. Per germline, CDR1 DFQATT and CDR2 SNEGSKA (reference sequence). Here the CDR3 DNA reads TGCAGTGCCTTGTCGGAGTGGGAGGTCTCCTACGAGCAGTACTTC. This codes for CSALSEWEVSYEQYF.

The CDR3 reads CSVRSGRVKYGYTF. The CDR3 DNA reads as TGCAGCGTTAGGAGTGGGCGCGTTAAGTATGGCTACACCTTC. This chain joins TRBV29-1 and TRBJ1-2; no reliable D call. Germline CDR1 SQVTM, CDR2 ANQGSEA. The CDR3 loop spans 14 amino acids. With 5 bases removed from V and 5 bases from J, the gap between germline ends came to 18 bases.

This clonotype was seen ten or more times. The gene calls are TRBV19 and TRBJ2-1; 7 bases map to TRBD2. V lost 9 bases and J lost 7; bases outside the gene matches: 12. The CDR3 extends over 14 amino acids. CDR1 LNHDA and CDR2 SQIVND come from the germline V gene (reference sequence). The CDR3 DNA is TGTGCCAGCCTCCAATCCGGGAGGAGTAATGAGCAGTTCTTC. Translated: CASLQSGRSNEQFF.

This clonotype appeared many times. The rearrangement uses TRBV7-6 and TRBJ1-2, with TRBD1 identical over 7 bases. This CDR3 region has 16 residues. With V trimmed by 1 base and J by 7 bases, 12 bases remained unmatched. The V gene's germline CDR1 is SGHVS and CDR2 FNYEAQ. The CDR3 coding sequence is TGTGCCAGCAGCTTAGATAGGGCACAGGGGATTGGTGGCTACACCTTC. It encodes CASSLDRAQGIGGYTF.

This clonotype was counted a few times. The rearrangement links TRBV7-2 to TRBJ1-4; 8 bases align to TRBD1. Per the germline V gene, CDR1 is SGHTA and CDR2 is FQGNSA. This CDR3 has 15 residues. Germline trimming cut 0 bases from V and 7 bases from J; bases unmatched to any gene: 4. CDR3 amino acids: CASSLARRGREKLFF. CDR3 DNA sequence: TGTGCCAGCAGCTTAGCACGCAGGGGGCGTGAAAAACTGTTTTTT.

This chain uses TRBV7-9 with TRBJ2-2; weak D call: TRBD1 (5 bases). CDR1 is SEHNR, CDR2 FQNEAQ, per germline (reference sequence). The CDR3 is made up of 14 amino acids. V shed 5 bases and J shed 1 base, with 8 bases lying between them. Here the CDR3 reads CASSTQGNTGELFF. The CDR3 DNA sequence: TGTGCCAGCAGCACGCAGGGGAACACCGGGGAGCTGTTTTTT.

This clonotype was counted a few times. The chain uses TRBV28 and TRBJ2-7; D is possibly TRBD2 (5 bases). There are 18 residues in the CDR3. Germline values: CDR1 MDHEN, CDR2 SYDVKM. V was shortened by 6 bases and J by 2 bases, with 26 bases between the two germline ends. CDR3 region: CASRSLAPVPGSTYEQYF. DNA for the CDR3: TGTGCCAGCAGGTCCTTAGCGCCCGTACCGGGGTCAACCTACGAGCAGTACTTC.

The sample holds many counts of this clonotype. The chain couples TRBV9 to TRBJ2-3, with 10 bases matching TRBD2. The length of the CDR3 is 16 residues. With 3 bases clipped from V and 5 bases from J, the junction kept 9 bases outside the gene matches. The germline V gene encodes CDR1 SGDLS and CDR2 YYNGEE. The CDR3 protein is CASSGTGTSVGDTQYF. Here the CDR3 DNA reads TGTGCCAGCAGCGGGACGGGGACTAGCGTGGGAGATACGCAGTATTTT.

In this sample, this clonotype turned up many times. The V call is TRBV18, the J call TRBJ2-6, with 7 bases matching TRBD1. The CDR3 is 17 residues long. After removal of 5 bases from V and 0 bases from J, the junction contained 7 bases not matched to a gene. Germline assignment: CDR1 KGHSH and CDR2 LQKENI. The CDR3 spells CASSDWTGVSGANVLTF. The CDR3 DNA reads TGTGCCAGCTCAGACTGGACAGGAGTCTCTGGGGCCAACGTCCTGACTTTC.

This clonotype showed up many times. The gene calls are TRBV24-1 and TRBJ2-3; D is perhaps TRBD1 (6 bases). Germline values: CDR1 KGHDR, CDR2 SFDVKD. CDR3 size: 18 residues. V was clipped by 3 bases and J by 2 bases, with 20 bases between them. CDR3 loop: CATSDPSFGGGDTDTQYF. In DNA form, the CDR3 reads TGTGCCACCAGTGATCCTTCGTTTGGGGGCGGAGACACAGATACGCAGTATTTT.

At least ten counts were recorded for this clonotype. The CDR3 loop reads CASSPPEGADYASAKNIQYF. The CDR3 nucleotides read TGTGCCAGCAGCCCCCCAGAGGGGGCGGATTACGCGTCTGCCAAAAACATTCAGTACTTC. The chain links TRBV6-2 or TRBV6-3 to TRBJ2-4; 7 bases agree with TRBD1. J gave up 1 base and V 6 bases, and 21 bases lay outside the gene matches. The length of the CDR3 is 20 residues. The germline CDR1 and CDR2 sequences are MNHEY and SVGEGT.

This clonotype has only a few counts. The DNA for the CDR3 is TGTGCCATCAGTGAGCCCCGAGCAGGAAACATTCAGTACTTC. It specifies CAISEPRAGNIQYF. The chain has TRBV10-3 and TRBJ2-4; no clear D. CDR3 size: 14 residues. Trimming removed 2 bases from V and 6 bases from J, with 11 bases in between. Looked up from germline, CDR1 is ENHRY and CDR2 is SYGVKD.

The DNA for the CDR3 is TGCAGTGTCGAGGCAGGGTACTTCGACAATGAGCAGTTCTTC. It yields the protein CSVEAGYFDNEQFF. The chain couples TRBV20-1 to TRBJ2-1; tentatively, D is TRBD1 (5 bases). Trimming shortened V by 7 bases and J by 5 bases, and 18 bases separated the two germline ends. This CDR3 region has 14 residues. The germline CDR1 and CDR2 sequences are DFQATT and SNEGSKA (reference sequence).

This clonotype showed up many times. This chain uses TRBV7-9 with TRBJ2-1, with TRBD1 as a possible D gene (5 bases). The CDR3 has 13 amino acids. Germline values: CDR1 SEHNR, CDR2 FQNEAQ (reference sequence). Between the trimmed V and J ends, which lost 1 base and 9 bases, there was a span of 10 bases. The CDR3 DNA sequence: TGTGCCAGCAGCTTAGGGTCCAGGGCTGAGCAGTTCTTC. This sequence encodes CASSLGSRAEQFF. The variable domain in full, with the rest retrieved from reference TRBV7-9 and TRBJ2-1, is DTGVSQNPRHKITKRGQNVTFRCDPISEHNRLYWYRQTLGQGPEFLTYFQNEAQLEKSRLLSDRFSAERPKGSFSTLEIQRTEQGDSAMYLCASSLGSRAEQFFGPGTRLTVL.

In this sample, this clonotype turned up a few times. The rearrangement joins TRBV11-1 to TRBJ1-1; TRBD1 aligns across 11 bases. The ends lost 9 bases at V and 4 bases at J; junction bases unmatched: 1. The CDR3 runs to 12 residues. CDR1 is SGHAT and CDR2 is FQDESV in the germline V gene (reference sequence). CDR3 protein: CARGTGGTEAFF. The CDR3, as DNA: TGTGCCAGGGGGACAGGGGGCACTGAAGCTTTCTTT.

V usage is TRBV7-3 and J usage is TRBJ2-1; D perhaps matches TRBD2 (6 bases). The CDR3 contains 14 residues. In germline, CDR1 is SGHTA, CDR2 FQGTGA. Trimming took off 2 bases at V and 4 bases at J, with 9 bases between the two ends. CDR3 in DNA: TGTGCCAGCAGCTTAGCGGAGGGGTACAATGAGCAGTTCTTC. Its protein is CASSLAEGYNEQFF.

This clonotype has a count of ten or more. The rearrangement uses TRBV7-9 and TRBJ1-2; D is possibly TRBD1 (6 bases). V shed 1 base and J shed 4 bases, with 16 bases lying between them. CDR1 is SEHNR and CDR2 is FQNEAQ in the germline V gene (reference sequence). This CDR3 region has 16 residues. CDR3 residues: CASSLGQGPLFYGYTF. Here the CDR3 DNA reads TGTGCCAGCAGCTTAGGTCAGGGGCCTCTGTTCTATGGCTACACCTTC.

This clonotype was observed many times. The chain employs TRBV12-3 or TRBV12-4 and TRBJ2-4, with D hard to call. This CDR3 is 11 amino acids long. V was cut by 6 bases and J by 4 bases, with 4 bases left in between. CDR3 coding DNA: TGTGCCAGCAGCCCTAAAAACATTCAGTACTTC. Its protein product is CASSPKNIQYF.

V and J are TRBV6-2 or TRBV6-3 and TRBJ2-7; D is unresolved. The CDR3 runs 12 residues. V was pared by 4 bases and J by 6 bases, with 10 bases between. Per germline, CDR1 MNHEY and CDR2 SVGEGT. CDR3 in DNA: TGTGCCAGCAGTTTTCCTGAGCGCGAGCAGTACTTC. This gives the protein CASSFPEREQYF.

Within the sample, this clonotype is medium-sized. CDR3 coding DNA: TGTGCCAGCAGCCAATCCCATCCTAGCAGTTCCTACAATGAGCAGTTCTTC. Protein sequence: CASSQSHPSSSYNEQFF. The genes are TRBV3-1 and TRBJ2-1; the D gene is possibly TRBD2 (5 bases). The V gene's germline CDR1 is LGHDT and CDR2 YNNKEL (reference sequence). Trimming left V 2 bases short and J 1 base short, with 15 bases between. The CDR3 is 17 residues long.

This clonotype was seen ten or more times. The V gene is TRBV29-1, the J gene TRBJ2-3; 8 bases line up with TRBD2. CDR1 is SQVTM and CDR2 is ANQGSEA in the germline V gene. Trimming removed 7 bases from V and 0 bases from J; junction bases left unmatched: 12. This CDR3 is 16 amino acids long. CDR3 in DNA: TGCAGCGCTGAGCGGTCTAGCGGGCAGAGCACAGATACGCAGTATTTT. Translated, it gives CSAERSSGQSTDTQYF.

The chain's CDR3 is CASSRAAVGTVTNEKLFF. In DNA form, the CDR3 reads TGTGCCAGCAGCCGAGCCGCAGTTGGGACAGTCACTAATGAAAAACTGTTTTTT. The rearrangement joins TRBV7-8 to TRBJ1-4; TRBD1 agrees at 7 bases. Germline V CDR1 and CDR2: SGHVS, FQNEAQ. The trim removed 5 bases at V and 2 bases at J, leaving 14 bases unmatched. The CDR3 length is 18 residues.